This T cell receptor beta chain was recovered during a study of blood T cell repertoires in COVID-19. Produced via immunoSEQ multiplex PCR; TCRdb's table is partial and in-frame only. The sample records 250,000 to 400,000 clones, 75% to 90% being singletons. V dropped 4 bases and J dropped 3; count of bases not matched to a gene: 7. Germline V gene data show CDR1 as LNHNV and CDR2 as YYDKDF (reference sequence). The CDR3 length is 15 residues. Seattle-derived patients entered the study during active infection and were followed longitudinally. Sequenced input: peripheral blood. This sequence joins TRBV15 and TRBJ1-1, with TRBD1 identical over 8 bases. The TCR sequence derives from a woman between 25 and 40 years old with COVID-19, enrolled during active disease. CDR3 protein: CATSISDRAYTEAFF. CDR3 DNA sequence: TGTGCCACCAGCATTTCGGACAGGGCCTACACTGAAGCTTTCTTT.